A single sample gave rise to the 5 T cell receptor beta chains below, sequenced in a study of blood T cell repertoires in COVID-19. Assay used: immunoSEQ multiplex PCR; TCRdb lists only in-frame clones, some missing. The sample gives over 140,000 clones, roughly four fifths of which show up once; less than 4% is in the top ten. The sample was peripheral blood. The source of these receptors is a woman between 55 and 75 years old with acute or convalescent COVID-19.

The chain couples TRBV6-5 to TRBJ1-5; weak D call: TRBD1 (5 bases). Between the trimmed V and J ends, which lost 6 bases and 4 bases, there was a span of 10 bases. From germline, CDR1 is MNHEY and CDR2 SVGAGI. The CDR3 is made up of 13 amino acids. The CDR3 loop is CASRREGNQPQHF. CDR3 DNA: TGTGCCAGCAGGAGGGAGGGGAATCAGCCCCAGCATTTT.

The chain employs TRBV6-6 and TRBJ2-1; possible D gene TRBD2, 6 bases. This CDR3 is built from 14 residues. In germline, CDR1 is MNHNY, CDR2 SVGAGI (reference sequence). The V and J ends lost 8 bases and 2 bases respectively, with 13 bases between them. The CDR3 bases are TGTGCCAGCCAGAAGCGGGTTACCTACAATGAGCAGTTCTTC. This sequence encodes CASQKRVTYNEQFF.

This clone showed up just once. The chain is built from TRBV25-1 and TRBJ2-5, with D maybe TRBD1 (5 bases). V lost 0 bases to trimming and J lost 2 bases, with 10 bases between them. Germline lookup yields CDR1 MGHDK and CDR2 SYGVNS. The CDR3 totals 15 residues. The CDR3 sequence: CASSEYPTEQETQYF. For the CDR3, the DNA is TGTGCCAGCAGTGAATATCCGACAGAACAAGAGACCCAGTACTTC.

V and J are TRBV11-3 and TRBJ2-1; weak D call: TRBD1 (6 bases). The CDR3 loop spans 14 amino acids. CDR1 is SGHNT, CDR2 YENEEA, per germline. The V gene lost 5 bases and the J gene lost 4 bases, with 12 bases spanning the gap. In DNA, the CDR3 is TGTGCCAGCAGCGAGGGACACGGGTACAATGAGCAGTTCTTC. It translates to CASSEGHGYNEQFF.

This rearrangement joins TRBV5-4 to TRBJ2-5; D possibly corresponds to TRBD2 (6 bases). The length of the CDR3 is 14 residues. V lost 0 bases, J lost 2 bases, and 8 bases lay in between. Germline loops: CDR1 SGHNT, CDR2 YYREEE (reference sequence). In DNA form, the CDR3 reads TGTGCCAGCAGCTTGGCCGGGACTCAAGAGACCCAGTACTTC. It yields the protein CASSLAGTQETQYF.